A single sample is the source of the 2 T cell receptor beta chains below, sequenced in a study of blood T cell repertoires in COVID-19. Sequenced by immunoSEQ multiplex PCR; TCRdb stores in-frame clones only, minus some. The table records just under 35,000 clones, around nine tenths of them present only once. Sequencing used peripheral blood. The receptors here all came from a man aged 55-75 years with active or convalescent COVID-19.

The genes are TRBV30 and TRBJ1-5; tentatively, D is TRBD1 (6 bases). Germline V gene sequence: CDR1 GTSNPN, CDR2 SVGIG (reference sequence). Trimming removed 2 bases from V and 7 bases from J, with 12 bases in between. The CDR3 runs 13 residues. Here the CDR3 DNA reads TGTGCCTGGAGTAACGTCAGGGGCCAGCCCCAGCATTTT. Amino acids: CAWSNVRGQPQHF.

V usage is TRBV7-3 and J usage is TRBJ2-1, with 9 bases aligning to TRBD2. This CDR3 is 15 amino acids long. J gave up 6 bases and V 1 base, and 4 bases lay outside the gene matches. Per germline, CDR1 SGHTA and CDR2 FQGTGA. In DNA form, the CDR3 reads TGTGCCAGCAGCTTAAATCTAGCGGGGAGCAATGAGCAGTTCTTC. Its protein is CASSLNLAGSNEQFF.